This T cell receptor (beta chain) emerged from a study of shared clonotypes between healthy human individuals. Naive CD8 cells comprised CD45RO-negative, CCR7-positively selected cells, excluding terminally differentiated effector memory CD45RA+ cells. The assay was immunoSEQ multiplex PCR, and TCRdb's table has in-frame clones only and misses some. The sample consists of about 2.1 million clones, roughly 91% of them appearing once. V lost 6 bases and J lost 1; bases outside the gene matches: 1. CDR3 length equals 13 residues. Germline V gives CDR1 LNHDA, CDR2 SQIVND (reference sequence). This clone showed up just once. Other DNA sequences in this specimen translate into the identical CDR3.

The V call is TRBV19, the J call TRBJ2-5; 8 bases are shared with TRBD2. Sample: naive CD8+ T cells from PBMCs. The clonotype originates from a man between 18 and 35 years old in good health. Some clones in this sample may be carry-over from other donors' samples. Here the CDR3 reads CASRGTSQETQYF. CDR3 DNA sequence: TGTGCCAGTAGGGGGACTAGCCAAGAGACCCAGTACTTC.